The 23 T cell receptor beta chains below all came from one sample that was sequenced in a study of blood T cell repertoires in COVID-19. This table comes from immunoSEQ multiplex PCR, and its TCRdb copy is limited to in-frame clones, with some not included. The repertoire has about 210,000 clones, about 91% of them found once; the top ten carry 4.8%. The sample was peripheral blood. These receptor sequences come from a woman aged 35 to 49 with acute or convalescent COVID-19.

This sequence joins TRBV5-6 and TRBJ2-1; 11 bases map to TRBD1. The CDR3 runs 17 residues. The germline V gene encodes CDR1 SGHDT and CDR2 YYEEEE. V lost 0 bases, J lost 13 bases, and 15 bases stayed unmatched. The chain's CDR3 is CASSLGPTMEDRGHQFF. As DNA, the CDR3 is TGTGCCAGCAGCTTGGGACCCACTATGGAGGACAGGGGGCACCAGTTCTTC.

This chain connects TRBV9 to TRBJ1-1; possible D gene TRBD1, 5 bases. Germline V CDR1 and CDR2: SGDLS, YYNGEE. Trimming took off 0 bases at V and 4 bases at J, with 10 bases between the two ends. CDR3 length: 14 residues. The CDR3 loop reads CASSVASQGTEAFF. In nucleotides, the CDR3 is TGTGCCAGCAGCGTAGCTTCCCAGGGCACTGAAGCTTTCTTT.

The chain links TRBV11-2 to TRBJ1-6, with 7 bases lining up with TRBD1. The V gene's germline CDR1 is SGHAT and CDR2 FQNNGV. CDR3 size: 18 residues. J lost 0 bases, V lost 4 bases, and 9 bases had no gene match. The CDR3 region is CASSSRAGGSSYNSPLHF. As DNA, the CDR3 is TGTGCCAGCAGCTCGAGGGCAGGGGGGAGCTCCTATAATTCACCCCTCCACTTT.

This chain joins TRBV5-1 and TRBJ1-2; 10 bases are shared with TRBD1. The CDR3 is made up of 14 amino acids. The trim removed 5 bases at V and 4 bases at J, leaving 5 bases unmatched. The germline gives CDR1 SGHRS, CDR2 YFSETQ. CDR3 sequence reads: CASRGQGDVYGYTF. The CDR3 DNA reads TGCGCCAGCAGAGGACAGGGGGACGTCTATGGCTACACCTTC. The full variable domain, its missing parts supplied by reference TRBV5-1 and TRBJ1-2, is KAGVTQTPRYLIKTRGQQVTLSCSPISGHRSVSWYQQTPGQGLQFLFEYFSETQRNKGNFPGRFSGRQFSNSRSEMNVSTLELGDSALYLCASRGQGDVYGYTFGSGTRLTVV.

The V gene is TRBV19, the J gene TRBJ2-2; 9 nucleotides line up with TRBD2. This CDR3 has 16 residues. Germline values: CDR1 LNHDA, CDR2 SQIVND (reference sequence). After removal of 6 bases from V and 3 bases from J, the junction contained 8 bases not matched to a gene. CDR3 DNA sequence: TGTGCCAGTAGAGGGTCTAGCGGGGTAGACACCGGGGAGCTGTTTTTT. This gives the protein CASRGSSGVDTGELFF.

This chain links TRBV7-8 with TRBJ1-6; the D gene is possibly TRBD1 (6 bases). Per germline, CDR1 SGHVS and CDR2 FQNEAQ. This CDR3 comprises 13 residues. V was clipped by 6 bases and J by 7 bases, with 10 bases between them. CDR3 sequence reads: CASRETGNSPLHF. The CDR3 bases are TGTGCCAGCAGGGAAACAGGGAATTCACCCCTCCACTTT.

The chain links TRBV19 to TRBJ1-2, with a tentative D call TRBD1 (6 bases). CDR1 is LNHDA and CDR2 is SQIVND in the germline V gene (reference sequence). The CDR3 is 12 amino acids. V lost 7 bases, J lost 5 bases, and 11 bases lay in between. The CDR3 DNA reads as TGTGCCAGTACCCTGGACAGATATGGCTACACCTTC. Translation: CASTLDRYGYTF.

This chain joins TRBV18 and TRBJ2-3; a weak D match, TRBD1 (6 bases). Germline V gene lookup returns CDR1 KGHSH and CDR2 LQKENI. The CDR3 covers 16 residues. Trimming took off 3 bases at V and 2 bases at J, with 15 bases between the two ends. The DNA for the CDR3 is TGTGCCAGCTCACCCCAGGGGTCCCTCCTCACAGATACGCAGTATTTT. It yields the protein CASSPQGSLLTDTQYF.

This chain connects TRBV7-9 to TRBJ2-3, with 10 bases that match TRBD2. The germline V gene has CDR1 SEHNR and CDR2 FQNEAQ (reference sequence). V was pared by 5 bases and J by 4 bases, with 9 bases of the junction left unmatched. The CDR3 is 16 residues long. CDR3 nucleotide sequence: TGTGCCAGCAGCCAACGGACTAGCGGCCTCTCAGATACGCAGTATTTT. Translating it yields CASSQRTSGLSDTQYF.

The CDR3 sequence: CASSSMDRRNSPLHF. CDR3 bases: TGTGCCAGCAGCTCGATGGACAGGCGAAATTCACCCCTCCACTTT. The chain combines TRBV11-2 with TRBJ1-6, with 7 bases matching TRBD1. The J segment lost 7 bases and the V segment lost 4 bases, leaving 7 bases of the junction unmatched. Germline values: CDR1 SGHAT, CDR2 FQNNGV. This CDR3 has 15 residues. Supplemented by reference TRBV11-2 and TRBJ1-6, the full variable domain reads EAGVAQSPRYKIIEKRQSVAFWCNPISGHATLYWYQQILGQGPKLLIQFQNNGVVDDSQLPKDRFSAERLKGVDSTLKIQPAKLEDSAVYLCASSSMDRRNSPLHFGNGTRLTVT.

The rearrangement joins TRBV10-3 to TRBJ1-2; 7 bases map to TRBD1. Germline CDR1 and CDR2: ENHRY and SYGVKD. With V trimmed by 5 bases and J by 6 bases, 12 bases remained unmatched. CDR3 size: 15 residues. CDR3 region: CAISFGQAPTNGYTF. DNA for the CDR3: TGTGCCATCAGTTTCGGACAGGCACCGACTAATGGCTACACCTTC.

The J gene is TRBJ1-2, the V gene TRBV5-5; D not resolved. Trimming took off 0 bases at V and 7 bases at J, with 13 bases between the two ends. Germline V gene lookup returns CDR1 SGHKS and CDR2 YYEKEE (reference sequence). The CDR3 has 14 amino acids. DNA for the CDR3: TGTGCCAGCAGCTTGGAAGGGTCCCGGGGTGGCTACACCTTC. Translating it yields CASSLEGSRGGYTF.

The rearrangement links TRBV4-1 to TRBJ2-5; D is ambiguous. Per the germline V gene, CDR1 is MGHRA and CDR2 is YSYEKL. Between the trimmed V and J ends, which lost 3 bases and 5 bases, there was a span of 10 bases. This CDR3 region has 13 residues. The CDR3 DNA reads as TGCGCCAGCAGCCAGGGCGTAATGGAGACCCAGTACTTC. Its protein is CASSQGVMETQYF.

Here the CDR3 reads CASSQDSGAYGYTF. For the CDR3, the DNA is TGTGCCAGCAGCCAAGATAGCGGTGCCTATGGCTACACCTTC. The chain couples TRBV4-2 to TRBJ1-2; no reliable D call. Between the trimmed V and J ends, which lost 0 bases and 4 bases, there was a span of 9 bases. Germline CDR1 LGHNA, CDR2 YNFKEQ. This CDR3 is built from 14 residues.

The chain uses TRBV18 and TRBJ1-2; no clear D gene. The V gene's germline CDR1 is KGHSH and CDR2 LQKENI. CDR3 length: 15 amino acids. The V and J ends lost 0 bases and 0 bases respectively, with 8 bases between them. The CDR3 loop reads CASSPPGGPNYGYTF. The CDR3 region has the DNA TGTGCCAGCTCACCACCGGGCGGGCCTAACTATGGCTACACCTTC.

The J gene is TRBJ2-1, the V gene TRBV4-1; no definite D call. V shed 4 bases and J shed 3 bases, with 19 bases lying between them. Per the germline V gene, CDR1 is MGHRA and CDR2 is YSYEKL. There are 17 residues in the CDR3. CDR3 loop: CASSRGLLDALYNEQFF. In nucleotides, the CDR3 is TGCGCCAGCAGCCGCGGATTATTAGACGCCCTCTACAATGAGCAGTTCTTC.

The chain recombines TRBV15 with TRBJ2-3, with D perhaps matching TRBD1 (5 bases). In germline, CDR1 is LNHNV, CDR2 YYDKDF (reference sequence). CDR3 length: 15 amino acids. V was trimmed by 0 bases and J by 2 bases, leaving 9 bases between them. The CDR3 coding sequence is TGTGCCACCAGCAGAGAGGGGCAACCCACAGATACGCAGTATTTT. Protein: CATSREGQPTDTQYF.

The J gene is TRBJ2-7, the V gene TRBV6-1; D might be TRBD1 (6 bases). V dropped 0 bases and J dropped 5 bases, with 14 bases sitting between them. Germline loops: CDR1 MNHNS, CDR2 SASEGT. The CDR3 is 15 residues long. The CDR3 DNA reads TGTGCCAGCAGTGAAGCACGCTTAGGGGGTCACGAGCAGTACGTC. Encoded protein: CASSEARLGGHEQYV.

This clone was recorded only once. The V and J genes are TRBV9 and TRBJ1-2; D might be TRBD1 (5 bases). CDR1 and CDR2 (germline): SGDLS, YYNGEE. The CDR3 has 16 amino acids. The V end lost 0 bases, the J end lost 6 bases, and 18 bases lay between the germline ends. The CDR3 nucleotides read TGTGCCAGCAGCGTAGTCTCACAGGCTCTGGTTGATGGCTACACCTTC. Translation gives CASSVVSQALVDGYTF.

The chain uses TRBV24-1 and TRBJ1-2, with D possibly being TRBD1 (5 bases). From germline, CDR1 is KGHDR and CDR2 SFDVKD. The CDR3 is made up of 13 amino acids. V gave up 4 bases and J gave up 4 bases, with 9 bases separating them. The CDR3 DNA reads TGTGCCACCAGTGACCAGGGAGGCTATGGCTACACCTTC. It translates to CATSDQGGYGYTF.

This chain uses TRBV28 with TRBJ2-4; 9 nucleotides agree with TRBD1. V dropped 5 bases and J dropped 8; count of bases not matched to a gene: 7. Germline V gene data show CDR1 as MDHEN and CDR2 as SYDVKM. There are 14 residues in the CDR3. The CDR3 nucleotides are TGTGCCAGCAGTCTGGGACAGGGAGGGGACATTCAGTACTTC. Residues: CASSLGQGGDIQYF.

A single count supports this clone. The chain uses TRBV6-4 and TRBJ2-1, with D tentatively TRBD1 (5 bases). Trimming shortened V by 2 bases and J by 6 bases, and 14 bases separated the two germline ends. Germline CDR1 reads MRHNA; CDR2 reads SNTAGT. The length of the CDR3 is 15 residues. Written as DNA, the CDR3 is TGTGCCAGCAGTGACAGATGGGTGGGGCTCAATGAGCAGTTCTTC. Translating it yields CASSDRWVGLNEQFF.

The chain has TRBV4-1 and TRBJ2-1, with D tentatively TRBD2 (6 bases). The CDR3 spans 15 residues. Trimming took 0 bases from V and 2 from J, leaving 8 bases between them. In germline, CDR1 is MGHRA, CDR2 YSYEKL. CDR3 bases: TGCGCCAGCAGCCAAGAACAGCGGGCCTACAATGAGCAGTTCTTC. Translated, it gives CASSQEQRAYNEQFF.